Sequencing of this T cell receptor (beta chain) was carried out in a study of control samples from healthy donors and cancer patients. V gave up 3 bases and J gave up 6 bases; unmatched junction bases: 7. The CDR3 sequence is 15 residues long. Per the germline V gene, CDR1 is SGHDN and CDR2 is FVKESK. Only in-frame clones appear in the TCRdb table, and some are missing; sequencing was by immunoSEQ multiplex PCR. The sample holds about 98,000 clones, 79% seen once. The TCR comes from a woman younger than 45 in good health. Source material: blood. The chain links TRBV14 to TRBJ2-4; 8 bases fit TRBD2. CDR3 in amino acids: CASSHRAGVGNIQYF. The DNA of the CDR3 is TGTGCCAGCAGCCACCGAGCGGGGGTCGGAAACATTCAGTACTTC.